One sample yielded the 11 T cell receptor beta chains listed below, sequenced in a study of CXCR3-negative and CXCR3-positive naive CD8 T cells. TRB cDNA libraries were made by UMI-labeled 5' RACE. No DNA is given; TCRdb re-called the 5' RACE reads and lists each CDR3 protein once. In total, the table holds about 8,300 distinct CDR3 sequences. The material sequenced was naive CXCR3- CD8+ T cells from blood. Subset in this sample: CD45RO-CCR7+CD27+CD95- naive CD8+ T cells lacking CXCR3 (TNR3-). The source of these receptors is a human donor in good health. Some clones in this sample may be carry-over from other donors' samples.

Frequency places this clonotype as medium-sized. The V and J genes are TRBV12-3 or TRBV12-4 and TRBJ2-5; lacking DNA, the TRBD1 call made by TCRdb goes unchecked. This CDR3 has 15 residues. This CDR3 is CASSSPGRVQETQYF.

The chain employs TRBV29-1 and TRBJ2-1. Germline CDR1 and CDR2: SQVTM and ANQGSEA. The CDR3 length is 14 residues. Here the CDR3 reads CSVEFSNSYNEQFF.

Considering frequency, this clonotype is medium-sized. The chain combines TRBV15 with TRBJ2-1; checking the TCRdb D call of TRBD1 is not possible without DNA. This CDR3 is 12 amino acids long. In germline, CDR1 is LNHNV, CDR2 YYDKDF (reference sequence). The CDR3 loop is CATRPGGNEQFF.

The J gene is TRBJ2-3, the V gene TRBV6-5; TCRdb's D call, TRBD1, is unchecked because there is no DNA. The CDR3 runs 14 residues. Looked up from germline, CDR1 is MNHEY and CDR2 is SVGAGI. The CDR3 region is CASRWGGDPDTQYF.

The chain joins TRBV14 to TRBJ2-1; TCRdb indicates TRBD1, and absent DNA this call remains unverified. This CDR3 comprises 14 residues. The germline V gene has CDR1 SGHDN and CDR2 FVKESK. The CDR3 here is CASSWTGWKDEQFF.

V is TRBV19 and J is TRBJ1-4; with no DNA, the TCRdb D assignment of TRBD1 cannot be verified. This CDR3 is built from 13 residues. Per the germline V gene, CDR1 is LNHDA and CDR2 is SQIVND (reference sequence). CDR3 region: CASSLTAGGKLFF.

The V and J genes are TRBV20-1 and TRBJ2-1; the TCRdb call, TRBD2, lacks DNA for checking. Germline CDR1 DFQATT, CDR2 SNEGSKA (reference sequence). The CDR3 totals 15 residues. CDR3 sequence reads: CSAKSTSGTYNEQFF.

The chain is built from TRBV11-2 and TRBJ2-2. Germline lookup yields CDR1 SGHAT and CDR2 FQNNGV. The CDR3 has 17 residues. This chain's CDR3 is CASSLEGFEANTGELFF. The full variable domain, with the rest looked up from reference TRBV11-2 and TRBJ2-2, is EAGVAQSPRYKIIEKRQSVAFWCNPISGHATLYWYQQILGQGPKLLIQFQNNGVVDDSQLPKDRFSAERLKGVDSTLKIQPAKLEDSAVYLCASSLEGFEANTGELFFGEGSRLTVL.

The V and J genes are TRBV27 and TRBJ2-7; as DNA is missing, the TRBD1 call by TCRdb cannot be tested. The CDR3 contains 11 residues. In germline, CDR1 is MNHEY, CDR2 SMNVEV (reference sequence). The CDR3 protein is CASSLGDEQYF.

The V call is TRBV25-1, the J call TRBJ2-7. The CDR3 spans 15 residues. Germline CDR1 and CDR2: MGHDK and SYGVNS. Here the CDR3 reads CASSAGRQGSYEQYF.

The rearrangement joins TRBV6-6 to TRBJ2-7; TCRdb's D gene call, TRBD1, goes unchecked for lack of DNA. The germline gives CDR1 MNHNY, CDR2 SVGAGI (reference sequence). This CDR3 is built from 14 residues. This CDR3 is CASSYKGPTYEQYF.